These T cell receptor beta chains were read from a single sample in a study of T cell responses to AZD1222 COVID-19 vaccine. Clones were read by immunoSEQ multiplex PCR, and TCRdb kept only the in-frame ones, dropping some. The table includes approximately 150,000 clones, less than 90% detected once. The sequencing here drew on peripheral blood, taken on day 0 of AZD1222 vaccination. The source of these receptors is an adult in good health. Each CDR3 is given with its conserved first and last residue. A D gene is named only where the DNA matches it firmly. Expanded clones are given a class, and other clones once, few, many or no size at all.

13	TRBV7-9	TRBJ2-7	.	few	TGTGCCAGCAGCTTAGCGGGAGTGGACGAGCAGTACTTC	CASSLAGVDEQYF
13	TRBV2	TRBJ1-5	.	.	TGTGCCGGCAGGGTGGAGATCAATCAGCCCCAGCATTTT	CAGRVEINQPQHF
15	TRBV5-6	TRBJ2-2	.	.	TGTGCCAGCAGCTTGGTCGGGGTGGACACCGGGGAGCTGTTTTTT	CASSLVGVDTGELFF
12	TRBV10-3	TRBJ1-1	.	.	TGTGCCATCAGGCAGGCGAACACTGAAGCTTTCTTT	CAIRQANTEAFF
15	TRBV27	TRBJ2-7	TRBD1	.	TGTGCCAGCAGTTCCTCCGGGACAGGGGGCAACGAGCAGTACTTC	CASSSSGTGGNEQYF
15	TRBV30	TRBJ1-4	.	.	TGTGCCTGGAGTGAAGGCGGCAGGGGTAATGAAAAACTGTTTTTT	CAWSEGGRGNEKLFF
15	TRBV5-4	TRBJ2-7	TRBD1	.	TGTGCCAGCAGCCCGGACAGGGGGCGCCTCCACGAGCAGTACTTC	CASSPDRGRLHEQYF
13	TRBV7-3	TRBJ2-2	.	.	TGTGCCAGCAGCGCCAGCAGCACCGGGGAGCTGTTTTTT	CASSASSTGELFF
15	TRBV28	TRBJ1-1	.	.	TGTGCCAGCAGTTTATCCTCGGCAGGGAAGGCTGAAGCTTTCTTT	CASSLSSAGKAEAFF
15	TRBV28	TRBJ1-5	TRBD1	.	TGTGCCACCACGGACAGGGGATTCAGCAATCAGCCCCAGCATTTT	CATTDRGFSNQPQHF
13	TRBV5-6	TRBJ2-1	.	.	TGTGCCAGCAGCTTTAGGGGATTCAATGAGCAGTTCTTC	CASSFRGFNEQFF
13	TRBV24-1	TRBJ2-2	.	.	TGTGCCCTCGAGGAGCCGAACACCGGGGAGCTGTTTTTT	CALEEPNTGELFF
14	TRBV14	TRBJ2-2	.	.	TGTGCCAGCAGCCCCGGAGTGAGCCCCGGGGAGCTGTTTTTT	CASSPGVSPGELFF
18	TRBV19	TRBJ1-5	TRBD1	.	TGTGCCAGTAGTATTCGTATACCGGGACAGGGGGCTTATCAGCCCCAGCATTTT	CASSIRIPGQGAYQPQHF
16	TRBV24-1	TRBJ2-2	.	.	TGTGCCACCAGTGGTAACAGGAGAACGAACACCGGGGAGCTGTTTTTT	CATSGNRRTNTGELFF